Below are 3 T cell receptor beta chains sequenced from a single sample in a study of blood T cell repertoires in COVID-19. Here immunoSEQ multiplex PCR was the method, and the copy in TCRdb shows in-frame clones only, minus some. Counted here are around 250,000 clones, more than 75% occurring once; the ten biggest clones make up roughly 6.2%. The sequencing sample was made of peripheral blood. These receptors originate from a woman older than 75 with COVID-19, enrolled during active disease.

This sequence joins TRBV9 and TRBJ1-3; D unresolved. The V gene's germline CDR1 is SGDLS and CDR2 YYNGEE. Trimming took off 0 bases at V and 0 bases at J, with 10 bases between the two ends. This CDR3 has 16 amino acids. The CDR3 here is CASSVAGAHSGNTIYF. CDR3 DNA: TGTGCCAGCAGCGTAGCTGGAGCGCACTCTGGAAACACCATATATTTT.

The CDR3: CASSQDRTNEKLFF. The DNA of the CDR3 is TGTGCCAGCAGCCAAGACAGAACTAATGAAAAACTGTTTTTT. J is TRBJ1-4 and V is TRBV3-1 (or the pseudogene TRBV3-2); D is ambiguous. Germline assignment: CDR1 LGHDT and CDR2 YNNKEL (reference sequence). This CDR3 is 14 amino acids long. V lost 0 bases and J 1 base, leaving 3 bases between the germline ends.

The V call is TRBV2, the J call TRBJ2-3; 9 nucleotides line up with TRBD2. The CDR3 is 16 amino acids. V lost 2 bases to trimming and J lost 6 bases; unmatched junction nucleotides: 9. CDR1 and CDR2 from the germline V gene are SNHLY and FYNNEI. DNA for the CDR3: TGTGCCAGCAGTGAACGGTGGCGGGGGGGCCTGGATACGCAGTATTTT. Translation gives CASSERWRGGLDTQYF.